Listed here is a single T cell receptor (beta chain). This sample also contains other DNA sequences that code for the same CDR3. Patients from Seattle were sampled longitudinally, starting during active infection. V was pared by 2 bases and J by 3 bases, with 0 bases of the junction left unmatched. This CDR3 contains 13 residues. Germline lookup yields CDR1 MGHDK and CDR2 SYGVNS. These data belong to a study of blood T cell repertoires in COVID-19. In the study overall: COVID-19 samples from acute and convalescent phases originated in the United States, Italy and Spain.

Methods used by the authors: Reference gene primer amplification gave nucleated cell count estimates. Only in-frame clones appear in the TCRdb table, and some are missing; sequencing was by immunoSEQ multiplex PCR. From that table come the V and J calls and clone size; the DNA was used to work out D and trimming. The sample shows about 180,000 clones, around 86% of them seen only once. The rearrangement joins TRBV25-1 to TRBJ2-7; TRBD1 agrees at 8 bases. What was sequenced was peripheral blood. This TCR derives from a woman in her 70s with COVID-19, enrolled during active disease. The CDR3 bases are TGTGCCAGCAGTGAAGACAGGGGCTACGAGCAGTACTTC. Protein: CASSEDRGYEQYF.